A single T cell receptor (beta chain) is shown here with its context. This entry belongs to a study of yellow fever vaccine responses in identical twins. Germline V gene sequence: CDR1 SQVTM, CDR2 ANQGSEA. The V end lost 4 bases, the J end lost 1 base, and 10 bases lay between the germline ends. The CDR3 is 13 amino acids. One entry per CDR3 protein, called by TCRdb with MiXCR from the RT-PCR reads. The data contain 3,500 to 4,500 distinct CDR3 sequences, just under 85% of them singletons. The origin of this receptor is a woman in her late teens or twenties who received the yellow fever vaccine. The specimen was T cells from blood (PBMCs), unsorted or a sorted subset (not recorded which), collected before or after yellow fever vaccination (not recorded which). This chain joins TRBV29-1 and TRBJ1-1; tentatively, D is TRBD1 (5 bases). In nucleotides, the CDR3 is TGCAGCGTTGTAGGGACGGAGAACACTGAAGCTTTCTTT. Translated, it gives CSVVGTENTEAFF.